These T cell receptor beta chains were read from a single sample in a study of blood T cell repertoires in COVID-19. The table came from immunoSEQ multiplex PCR; TCRdb's copy has only in-frame clones and leaves some out. The table lists approximately 100,000 clones, around four fifths of them singletons. The sample consisted of peripheral blood. Receptors were obtained from a woman aged 60 to 75 with acute or convalescent COVID-19. The CDR3 runs from the conserved cysteine through the conserved F or W. The order of the fields is V gene, J gene, CDR3 length, CDR3 protein.

>TRBV3-1/TRBV3-2|TRBJ1-2|13
CASSQQPVQGYTF
>TRBV28|TRBJ2-3|15
CASSFAEEMTDTQYF
>TRBV24-1|TRBJ2-5|15
CATSDSRGPGETQYF
>TRBV7-3|TRBJ1-5|13
CASSFSIYQPQHF
>TRBV3-1/TRBV3-2|TRBJ1-1|14
CASSQDRVRPHAFF
>TRBV27|TRBJ2-7|13
CASSMTITYEQYF
>TRBV3-1/TRBV3-2|TRBJ2-5|11
CASSQLETQYF
>TRBV7-6|TRBJ2-7|16
CASSSLQGTKTYEQYF
>TRBV7-2|TRBJ2-2|17
CASSLELAGGPTGELFF
>TRBV7-8|TRBJ1-2|13
CASSNGQNYGYTF
>TRBV2|TRBJ2-7|13
CASKADITYEQYF
>TRBV5-1|TRBJ2-7|17
CASSLGVRLAGEGEQYF
>TRBV5-5|TRBJ2-5|15
CASRRTSGVQETQYF
>TRBV19|TRBJ2-7|14
CASSGAGGYSEQYF
>TRBV19|TRBJ2-5|14
CATRGLAGGETQYF
>TRBV9|TRBJ2-7|12
CASSPGQVEQYF
>TRBV24-1|TRBJ1-2|17
CATSEGIGQLGNYGYTF
>TRBV29-1|TRBJ1-2|12
CSVETGGDGYTF
>TRBV27|TRBJ2-6|16
CASSPYGGSGANVLTF
>TRBV5-1|TRBJ2-3|15
CASSLGDRVPDTQYF
>TRBV19|TRBJ1-2|15
CASSILAGGSASYTF